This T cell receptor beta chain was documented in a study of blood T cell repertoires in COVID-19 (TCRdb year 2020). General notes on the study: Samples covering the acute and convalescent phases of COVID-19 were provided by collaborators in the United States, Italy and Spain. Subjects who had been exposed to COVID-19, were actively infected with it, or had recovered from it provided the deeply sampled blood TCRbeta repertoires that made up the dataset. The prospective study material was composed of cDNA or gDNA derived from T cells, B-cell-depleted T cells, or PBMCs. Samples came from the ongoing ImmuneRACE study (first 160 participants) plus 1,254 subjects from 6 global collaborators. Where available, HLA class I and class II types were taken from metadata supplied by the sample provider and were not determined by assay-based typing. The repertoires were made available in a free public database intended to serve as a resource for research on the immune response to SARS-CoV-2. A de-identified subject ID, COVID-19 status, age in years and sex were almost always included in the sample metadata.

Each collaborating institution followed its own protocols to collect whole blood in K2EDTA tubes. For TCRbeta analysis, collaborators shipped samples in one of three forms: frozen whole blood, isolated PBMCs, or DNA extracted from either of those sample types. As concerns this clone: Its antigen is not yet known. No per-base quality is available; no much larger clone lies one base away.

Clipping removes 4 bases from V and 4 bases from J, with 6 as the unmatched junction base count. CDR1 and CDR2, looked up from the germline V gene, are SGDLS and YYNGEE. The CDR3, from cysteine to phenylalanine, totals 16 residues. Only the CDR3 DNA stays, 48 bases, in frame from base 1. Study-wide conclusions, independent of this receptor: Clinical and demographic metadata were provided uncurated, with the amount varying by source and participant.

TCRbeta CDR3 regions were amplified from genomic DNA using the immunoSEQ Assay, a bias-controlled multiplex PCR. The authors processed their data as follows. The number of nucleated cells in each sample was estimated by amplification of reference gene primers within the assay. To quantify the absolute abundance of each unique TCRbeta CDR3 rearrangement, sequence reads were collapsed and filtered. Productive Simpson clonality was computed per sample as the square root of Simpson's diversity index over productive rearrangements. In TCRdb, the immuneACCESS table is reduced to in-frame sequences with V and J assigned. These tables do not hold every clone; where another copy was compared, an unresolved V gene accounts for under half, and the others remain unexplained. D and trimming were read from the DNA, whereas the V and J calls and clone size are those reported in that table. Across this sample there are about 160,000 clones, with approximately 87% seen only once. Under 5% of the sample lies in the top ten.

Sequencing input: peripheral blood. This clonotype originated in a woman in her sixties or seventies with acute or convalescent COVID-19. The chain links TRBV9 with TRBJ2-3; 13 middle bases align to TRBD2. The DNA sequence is TGTGCCAGCAGCCCACTAGCGGGGGGGCGCGCAGATACGCAGTATTTT. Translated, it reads CASSPLAGGRADTQYF.